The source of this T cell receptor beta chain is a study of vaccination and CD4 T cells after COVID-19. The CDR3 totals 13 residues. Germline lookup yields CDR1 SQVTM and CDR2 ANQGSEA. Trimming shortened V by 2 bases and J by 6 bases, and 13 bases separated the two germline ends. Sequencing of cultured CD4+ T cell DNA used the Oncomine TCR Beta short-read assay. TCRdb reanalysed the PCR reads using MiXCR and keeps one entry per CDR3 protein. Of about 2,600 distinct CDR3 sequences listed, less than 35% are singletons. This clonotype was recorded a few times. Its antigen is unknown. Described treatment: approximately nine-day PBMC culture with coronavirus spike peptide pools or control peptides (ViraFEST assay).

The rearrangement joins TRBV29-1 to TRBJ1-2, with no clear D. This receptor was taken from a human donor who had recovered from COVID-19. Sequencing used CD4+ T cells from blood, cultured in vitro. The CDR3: CSVERVGVNGYTF. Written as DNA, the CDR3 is TGCAGCGTTGAAAGAGTGGGAGTTAATGGCTACACCTTC.